The 6 T cell receptor beta chains reported below all come from one sample, sequenced in a study of response to subunit inactivated influenza vaccine. Each CDR3 protein gets one entry after TCRdb re-called the RT-PCR reads with MiXCR. This sample has around 530,000 distinct CDR3 sequences, with about 10% found just once. The material sequenced was PBMCs from blood, taken on the day of vaccination. The receptors come from a man aged 45-65 years who received an inactivated influenza vaccine.

This clonotype was found a few times. This chain uses TRBV20-1 with TRBJ2-7; 9 nucleotides agree with TRBD2. After removal of 0 bases from V and 3 bases from J, the junction contained 9 bases not matched to a gene. The CDR3 is 16 residues long. Germline values: CDR1 DFQATT, CDR2 SNEGSKA (reference sequence). CDR3 coding DNA: TGCAGTGCTAGAGATAGGGCGGGAGGGACTGGCTACGAGCAGTACTTC. Its translation: CSARDRAGGTGYEQYF.

This chain links TRBV5-1 with TRBJ2-7, with D possibly TRBD2 on 5 matching bases. The V gene's germline CDR1 is SGHRS and CDR2 YFSETQ. V lost 5 bases, J lost 6 bases, and 15 bases lay in between. The CDR3 runs to 13 residues. CDR3 in amino acids: CASRGAPHPEQYF. CDR3 sequence (DNA): TGCGCCAGCAGGGGAGCACCTCACCCCGAGCAGTACTTC. Filled out from reference TRBV5-1 and TRBJ2-7, the complete variable domain reads KAGVTQTPRYLIKTRGQQVTLSCSPISGHRSVSWYQQTPGQGLQFLFEYFSETQRNKGNFPGRFSGRQFSNSRSEMNVSTLELGDSALYLCASRGAPHPEQYFGPGTRLTVT.

This clonotype occurred a few times. This chain joins TRBV20-1 and TRBJ2-7, with 7 bases lining up with TRBD2. The CDR3 totals 14 residues. Germline V gene data show CDR1 as DFQATT and CDR2 as SNEGSKA (reference sequence). V gave up 8 bases and J gave up 3 bases; unmatched junction bases: 13. The CDR3 is CSPYSSGMIYEQYF. The CDR3 region has the DNA TGCAGTCCCTATTCTAGCGGAATGATCTACGAGCAGTACTTC.

The chain joins TRBV18 to TRBJ2-2, with D possibly TRBD1 on 6 matching bases. V was pared by 6 bases and J by 7 bases, with 15 bases between. Germline CDR1 is KGHSH and CDR2 is LQKENI. This CDR3 region has 14 residues. In DNA form, the CDR3 reads TGTGCCAGCTCGTACAGGGATTATGGCGGGGAGCTGTTTTTT. It translates to CASSYRDYGGELFF. Supplemented by reference TRBV18 and TRBJ2-2, the full variable domain reads NAGVMQNPRHLVRRRGQEARLRCSPMKGHSHVYWYRQLPEEGLKFMVYLQKENIIDESGMPKERFSAEFPKEGPSILRIQQVVRGDSAAYFCASSYRDYGGELFFGEGSRLTVL.

The genes are TRBV5-6 and TRBJ1-1; D may be TRBD1 (5 bases). Trimming stripped 4 bases from V and 1 base from J, with 14 bases between. The CDR3 contains 15 residues. CDR1 and CDR2 from the germline V gene are SGHDT and YYEEEE. The CDR3 DNA reads as TGTGCCAGCAGCCTACCTGGGGGAGGGAACACTGAAGCTTTCTTT. Amino acid sequence: CASSLPGGGNTEAFF.

The chain is built from TRBV11-2 and TRBJ1-4; D gene ambiguous. Germline values: CDR1 SGHAT, CDR2 FQNNGV. The CDR3 spans 15 residues. V shed 2 bases and J shed 0 bases, with 7 bases lying between them. In DNA form, the CDR3 reads TGTGCCAGCAGCTTACGAGGCCCAACTAATGAAAAACTGTTTTTT. This gives the protein CASSLRGPTNEKLFF.